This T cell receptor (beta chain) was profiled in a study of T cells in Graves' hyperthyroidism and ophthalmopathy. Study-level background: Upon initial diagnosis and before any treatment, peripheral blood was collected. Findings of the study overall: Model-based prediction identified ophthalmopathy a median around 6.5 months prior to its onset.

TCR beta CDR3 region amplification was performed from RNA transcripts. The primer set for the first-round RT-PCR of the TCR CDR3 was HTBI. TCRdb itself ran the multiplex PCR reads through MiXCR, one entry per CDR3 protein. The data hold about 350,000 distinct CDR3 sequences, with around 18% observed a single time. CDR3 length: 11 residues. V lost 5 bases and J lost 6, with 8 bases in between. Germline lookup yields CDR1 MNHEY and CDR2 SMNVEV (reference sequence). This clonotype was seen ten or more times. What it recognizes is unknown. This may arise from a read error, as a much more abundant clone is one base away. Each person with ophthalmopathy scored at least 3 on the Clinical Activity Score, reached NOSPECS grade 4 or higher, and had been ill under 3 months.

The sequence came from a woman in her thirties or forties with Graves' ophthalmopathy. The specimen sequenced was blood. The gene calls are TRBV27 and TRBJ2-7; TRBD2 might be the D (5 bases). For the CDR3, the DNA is TGTGCCAGCAGTGCGGGTAGCGAGCAGTACTTC. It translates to CASSAGSEQYF.